This T cell receptor (beta chain) stems from a study of CD8 T cells in Susac syndrome. CDR3 length: 14 residues. V shed 5 bases, J shed 5 bases, and the junction held 6 bases outside the gene matches. The germline CDR1 and CDR2 sequences are MDHEN and SYDVKM. Sequencing of TCR beta, carried out with a high-throughput approach, was applied to CD8+ and CD4+ T cells from the blood. Negative magnetic isolation gave CD8+ and CD4+ cells; FACS enriched CD8+ TEMRA. RNA amounts of roughly 0.45 to 1 ug underwent reverse transcription with random hexamers. TCRdb passed the immunoSEQ multiplex PCR reads through MiXCR, listing each CDR3 protein once. The sample lists under 250,000 distinct CDR3 sequences; roughly 93% were seen once.

This sequence originates from a human donor with multiple sclerosis. The rearrangement links TRBV28 to TRBJ1-2; 9 nucleotides agree with TRBD1. Sequenced input: CD4+ T cells from PBMCs. CDR3 sequence reads: CASSPGTGKYGYTF. As DNA, the CDR3 is TGTGCCAGCAGTCCCGGGACAGGGAAGTATGGCTACACCTTC.